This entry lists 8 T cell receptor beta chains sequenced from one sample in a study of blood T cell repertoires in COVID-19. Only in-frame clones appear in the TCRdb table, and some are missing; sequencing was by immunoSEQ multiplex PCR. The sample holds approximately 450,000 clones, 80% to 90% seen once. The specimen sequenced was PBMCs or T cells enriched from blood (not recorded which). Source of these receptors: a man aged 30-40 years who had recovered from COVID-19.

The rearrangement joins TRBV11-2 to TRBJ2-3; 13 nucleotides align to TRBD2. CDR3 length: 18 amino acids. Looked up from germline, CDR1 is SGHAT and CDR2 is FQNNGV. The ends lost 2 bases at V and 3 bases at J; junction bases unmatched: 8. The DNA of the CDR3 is TGTGCCAGCAGCTTACGGACTAGCGGGAGTGGAGGAACAGATACGCAGTATTTT. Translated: CASSLRTSGSGGTDTQYF.

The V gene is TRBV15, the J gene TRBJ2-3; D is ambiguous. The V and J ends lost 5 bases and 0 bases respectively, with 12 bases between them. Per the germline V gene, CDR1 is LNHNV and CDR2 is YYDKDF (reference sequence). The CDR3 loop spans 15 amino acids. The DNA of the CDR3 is TGTGCCACCAGCCGACGGAGAATTAGCACAGATACGCAGTATTTT. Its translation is CATSRRRISTDTQYF.

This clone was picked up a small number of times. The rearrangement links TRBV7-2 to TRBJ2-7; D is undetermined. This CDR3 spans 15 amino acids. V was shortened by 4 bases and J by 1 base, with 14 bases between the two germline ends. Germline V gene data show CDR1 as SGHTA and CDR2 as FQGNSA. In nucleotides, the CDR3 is TGTGCCAGCAGCTCATTTGTTGGCGGTTCCTACGAGCAGTACTTC. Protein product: CASSSFVGGSYEQYF.

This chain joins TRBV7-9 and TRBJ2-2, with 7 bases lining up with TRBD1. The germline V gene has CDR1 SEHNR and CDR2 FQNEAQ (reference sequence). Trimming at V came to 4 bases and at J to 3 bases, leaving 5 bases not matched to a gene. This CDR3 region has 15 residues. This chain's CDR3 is CASSSTGVHTGELFF. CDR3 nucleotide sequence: TGTGCCAGCAGCTCAACAGGGGTTCACACCGGGGAGCTGTTTTTT.

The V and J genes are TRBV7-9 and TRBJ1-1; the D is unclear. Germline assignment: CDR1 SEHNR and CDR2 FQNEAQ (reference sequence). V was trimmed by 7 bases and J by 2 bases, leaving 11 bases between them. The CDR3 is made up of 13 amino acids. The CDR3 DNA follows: TGTGCCAGCACCCTGGTAGCTAACACTGAAGCTTTCTTT. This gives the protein CASTLVANTEAFF.

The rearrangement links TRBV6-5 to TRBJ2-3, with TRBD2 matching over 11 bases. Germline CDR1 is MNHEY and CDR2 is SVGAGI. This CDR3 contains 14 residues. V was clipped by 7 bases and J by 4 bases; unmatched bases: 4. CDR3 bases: TGTGCCAGCAAACTAGCGGGAGTCTCAGATACGCAGTATTTT. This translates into CASKLAGVSDTQYF.

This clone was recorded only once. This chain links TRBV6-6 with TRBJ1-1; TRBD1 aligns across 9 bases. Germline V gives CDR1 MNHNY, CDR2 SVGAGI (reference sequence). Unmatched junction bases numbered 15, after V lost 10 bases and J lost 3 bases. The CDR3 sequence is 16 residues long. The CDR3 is CATTIRDREEDTEAFF. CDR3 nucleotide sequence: TGTGCCACGACGATAAGGGACAGGGAGGAGGACACTGAAGCTTTCTTT.

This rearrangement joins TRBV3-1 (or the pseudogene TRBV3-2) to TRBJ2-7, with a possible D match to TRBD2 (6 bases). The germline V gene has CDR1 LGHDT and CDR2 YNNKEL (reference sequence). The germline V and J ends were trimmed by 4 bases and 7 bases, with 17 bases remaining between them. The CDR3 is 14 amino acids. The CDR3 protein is CASSPSRGRREQYF. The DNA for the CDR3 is TGTGCCAGCAGCCCCTCGCGGGGTCGGCGGGAGCAGTACTTC.